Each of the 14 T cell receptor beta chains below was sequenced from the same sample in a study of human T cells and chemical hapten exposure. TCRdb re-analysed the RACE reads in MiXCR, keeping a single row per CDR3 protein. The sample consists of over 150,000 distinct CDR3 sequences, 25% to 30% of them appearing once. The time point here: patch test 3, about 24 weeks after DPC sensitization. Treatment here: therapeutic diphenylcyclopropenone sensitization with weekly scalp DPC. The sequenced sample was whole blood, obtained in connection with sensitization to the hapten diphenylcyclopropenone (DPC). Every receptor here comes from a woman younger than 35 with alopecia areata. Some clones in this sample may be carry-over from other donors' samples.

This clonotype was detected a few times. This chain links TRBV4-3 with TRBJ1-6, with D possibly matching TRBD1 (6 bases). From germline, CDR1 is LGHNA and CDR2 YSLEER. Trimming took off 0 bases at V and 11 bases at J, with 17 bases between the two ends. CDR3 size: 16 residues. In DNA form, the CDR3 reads TGCGCCAGCAGCCAAGAAAGTGCAGGACCAGGGGCACCCCTCCACTTT. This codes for CASSQESAGPGAPLHF.

CDR3 sequence reads: CASSQEGGAITEAFF. The CDR3 nucleotides read TGTGCCAGCAGCCAAGAGGGGGGGGCTATCACTGAAGCTTTCTTT. This sequence joins TRBV4-2 and TRBJ1-1; a weak D match, TRBD1 (6 bases). CDR3 length equals 15 residues. CDR1 and CDR2 from the germline V gene are LGHNA and YNFKEQ. Trimming took 0 bases from V and 4 from J, leaving 12 bases between them.

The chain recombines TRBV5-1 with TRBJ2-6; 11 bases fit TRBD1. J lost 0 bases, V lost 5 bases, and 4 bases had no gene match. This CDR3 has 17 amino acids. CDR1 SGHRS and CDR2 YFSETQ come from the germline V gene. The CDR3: CASRAGTGGSGANVLTF. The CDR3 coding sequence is TGCGCCAGCAGGGCAGGGACAGGGGGCTCTGGGGCCAACGTCCTGACTTTC. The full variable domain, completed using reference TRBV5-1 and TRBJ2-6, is KAGVTQTPRYLIKTRGQQVTLSCSPISGHRSVSWYQQTPGQGLQFLFEYFSETQRNKGNFPGRFSGRQFSNSRSEMNVSTLELGDSALYLCASRAGTGGSGANVLTFGAGSRLTVL.

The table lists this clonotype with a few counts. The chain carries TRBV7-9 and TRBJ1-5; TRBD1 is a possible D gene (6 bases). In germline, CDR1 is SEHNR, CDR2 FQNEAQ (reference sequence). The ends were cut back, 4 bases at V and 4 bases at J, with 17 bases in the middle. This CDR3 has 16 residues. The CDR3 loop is CASSSDRSRPNQPQHF. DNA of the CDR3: TGTGCCAGCAGCTCCGACAGGAGTCGTCCTAATCAGCCCCAGCATTTT.

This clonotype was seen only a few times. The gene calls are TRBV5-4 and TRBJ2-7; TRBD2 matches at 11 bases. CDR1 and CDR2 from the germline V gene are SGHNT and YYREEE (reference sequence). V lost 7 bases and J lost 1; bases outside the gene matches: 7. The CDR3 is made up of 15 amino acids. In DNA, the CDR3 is TGTGCCAGCTCCAAATGGACTAGCGGGTCCTACGAGCAGTACTTC. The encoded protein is CASSKWTSGSYEQYF.

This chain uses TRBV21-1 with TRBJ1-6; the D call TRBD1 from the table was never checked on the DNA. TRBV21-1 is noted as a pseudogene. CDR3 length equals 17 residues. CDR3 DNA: TGTGCCAGCAGCAAATTTGGGCAGGGGAAATATAATTCACCCCTCCACTTT. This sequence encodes CASSKFGQGKYNSPLHF.

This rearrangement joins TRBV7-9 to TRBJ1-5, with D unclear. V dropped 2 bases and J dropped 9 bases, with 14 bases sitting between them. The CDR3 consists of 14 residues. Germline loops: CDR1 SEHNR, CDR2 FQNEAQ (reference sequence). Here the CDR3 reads CASSLKTPLGPQHF. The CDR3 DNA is TGTGCCAGCAGCTTAAAAACTCCGTTGGGGCCCCAGCATTTT. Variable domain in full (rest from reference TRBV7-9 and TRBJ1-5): DTGVSQNPRHKITKRGQNVTFRCDPISEHNRLYWYRQTLGQGPEFLTYFQNEAQLEKSRLLSDRFSAERPKGSFSTLEIQRTEQGDSAMYLCASSLKTPLGPQHFGDGTRLSIL.

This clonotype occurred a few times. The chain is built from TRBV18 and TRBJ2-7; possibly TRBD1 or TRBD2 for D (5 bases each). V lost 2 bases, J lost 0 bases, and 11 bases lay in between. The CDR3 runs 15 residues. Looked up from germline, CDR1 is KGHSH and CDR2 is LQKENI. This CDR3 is CASSPGGGSSYEQYF. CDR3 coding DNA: TGTGCCAGCTCACCAGGTGGGGGTAGCTCCTACGAGCAGTACTTC.

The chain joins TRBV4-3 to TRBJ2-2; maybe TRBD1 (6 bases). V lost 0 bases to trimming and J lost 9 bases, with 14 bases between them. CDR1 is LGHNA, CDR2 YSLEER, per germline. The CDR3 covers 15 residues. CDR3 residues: CASSQDSGTYRELFF. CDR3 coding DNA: TGCGCCAGCAGCCAAGATTCCGGGACATATCGGGAGCTGTTTTTT.

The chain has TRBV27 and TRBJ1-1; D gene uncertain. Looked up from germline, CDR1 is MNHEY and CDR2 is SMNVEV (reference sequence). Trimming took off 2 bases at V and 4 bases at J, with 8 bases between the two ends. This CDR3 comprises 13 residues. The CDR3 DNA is TGTGCCAGCAGTTTAGGTCGGTTCACTGAAGCTTTCTTT. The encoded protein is CASSLGRFTEAFF.

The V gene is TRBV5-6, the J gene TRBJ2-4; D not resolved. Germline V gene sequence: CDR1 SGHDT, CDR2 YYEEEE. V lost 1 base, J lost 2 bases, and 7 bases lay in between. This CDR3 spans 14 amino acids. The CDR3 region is CASSLFQTKNIQYF. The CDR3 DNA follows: TGTGCCAGCAGCTTGTTTCAGACCAAAAACATTCAGTACTTC.

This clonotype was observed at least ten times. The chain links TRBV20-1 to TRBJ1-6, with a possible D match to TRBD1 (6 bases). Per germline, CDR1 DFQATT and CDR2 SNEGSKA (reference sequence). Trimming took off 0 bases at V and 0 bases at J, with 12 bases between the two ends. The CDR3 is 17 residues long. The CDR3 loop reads CSARDQDSSSYNSPLHF. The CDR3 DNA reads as TGCAGTGCTAGAGATCAGGACAGTAGCTCCTATAATTCACCCCTCCACTTT.

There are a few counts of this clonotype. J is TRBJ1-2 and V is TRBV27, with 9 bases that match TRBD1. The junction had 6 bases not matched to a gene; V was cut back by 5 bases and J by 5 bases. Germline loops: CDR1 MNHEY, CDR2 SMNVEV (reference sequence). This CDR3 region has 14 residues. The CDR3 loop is CASSRGTGNYGYTF. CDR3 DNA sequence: TGTGCCAGCAGTCGGGGGACAGGGAATTATGGCTACACCTTC.

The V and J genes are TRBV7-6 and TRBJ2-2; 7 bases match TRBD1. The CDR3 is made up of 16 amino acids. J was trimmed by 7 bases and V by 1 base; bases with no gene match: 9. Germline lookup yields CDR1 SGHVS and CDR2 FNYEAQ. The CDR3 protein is CASSLVTGVKSGELFF. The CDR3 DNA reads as TGTGCCAGCAGCTTAGTAACAGGGGTGAAGAGCGGGGAGCTGTTTTTT.